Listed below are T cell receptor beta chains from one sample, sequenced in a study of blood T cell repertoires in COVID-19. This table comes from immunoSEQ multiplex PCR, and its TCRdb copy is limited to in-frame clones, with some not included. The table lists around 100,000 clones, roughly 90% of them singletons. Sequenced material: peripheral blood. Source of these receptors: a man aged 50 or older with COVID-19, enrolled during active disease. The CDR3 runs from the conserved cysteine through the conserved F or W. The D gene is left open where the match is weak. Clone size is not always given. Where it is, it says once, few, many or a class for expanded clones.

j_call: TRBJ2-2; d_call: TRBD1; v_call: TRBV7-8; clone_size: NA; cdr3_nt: TGTGCCAGCAGCTATTGGGACAGTGGGAGAGCCGGGGAGCTGTTTTTT; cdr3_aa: CASSYWDSGRAGELFF
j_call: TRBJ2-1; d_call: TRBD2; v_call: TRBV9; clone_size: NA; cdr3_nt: TGTGCCAGCAGCCGCGGGACTAGCGGGGAGCAGTTCTTC; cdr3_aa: CASSRGTSGEQFF
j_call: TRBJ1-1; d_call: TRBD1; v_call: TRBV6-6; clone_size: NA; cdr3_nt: TGTGCCAGCAAGGGACAGGGATGGTCGGAAGCTTTCTTT; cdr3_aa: CASKGQGWSEAFF
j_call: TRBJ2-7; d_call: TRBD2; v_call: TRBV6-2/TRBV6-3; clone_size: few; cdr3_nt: TGTGCCAGCAGTTCAGGGCTAGCGGGGGCAAAGGAGCAGTACTTC; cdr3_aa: CASSSGLAGAKEQYF
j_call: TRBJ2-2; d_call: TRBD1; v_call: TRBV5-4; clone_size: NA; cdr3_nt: TGTGCCAGCAGCCGCGGACAGGGGAGCACCGGGGAGCTGTTTTTT; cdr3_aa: CASSRGQGSTGELFF
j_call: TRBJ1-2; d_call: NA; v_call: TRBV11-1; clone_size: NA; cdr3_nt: TGTGCCAGCAGCCGAACAGACACCTATGGCTACACCTTC; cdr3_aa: CASSRTDTYGYTF
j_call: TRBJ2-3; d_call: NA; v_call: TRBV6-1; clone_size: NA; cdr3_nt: TGTGCCAGCACCAAGGGGTCTACGGGTACGCAGTATTTT; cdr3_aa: CASTKGSTGTQYF
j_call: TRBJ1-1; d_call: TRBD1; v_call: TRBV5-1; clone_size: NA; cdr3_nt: TGCGCCAGCAGCAAGGGACAGCCGAACACTGAAGCTTTCTTT; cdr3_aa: CASSKGQPNTEAFF
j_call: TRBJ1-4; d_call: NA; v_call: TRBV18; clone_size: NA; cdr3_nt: TGTGCCAGCTCACCAGGAACAGTTGAAGGTGAAAAACTGTTTTTT; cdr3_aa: CASSPGTVEGEKLFF
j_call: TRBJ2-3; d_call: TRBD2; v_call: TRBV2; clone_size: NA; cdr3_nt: TGTGCCAGCAGGGATAGCGGGGGGGCTTACAATACGCAGTATTTT; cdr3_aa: CASRDSGGAYNTQYF
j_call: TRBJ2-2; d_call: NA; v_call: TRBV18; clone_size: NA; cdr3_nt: TGTGCCAGCTCACCACAGAGAGCGAACACCGGGGAGCTGTTTTTT; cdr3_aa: CASSPQRANTGELFF
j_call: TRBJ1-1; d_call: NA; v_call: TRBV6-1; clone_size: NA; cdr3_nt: TGTGCCAGCAGTGATAAATACAGGGTACCTGAAGCTTTCTTT; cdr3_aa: CASSDKYRVPEAFF
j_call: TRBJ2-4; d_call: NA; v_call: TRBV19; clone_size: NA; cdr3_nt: TGTGCCAGTAGTTCCAGGGATGAATTGGCCAAAAACATTCAGTACTTC; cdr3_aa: CASSSRDELAKNIQYF
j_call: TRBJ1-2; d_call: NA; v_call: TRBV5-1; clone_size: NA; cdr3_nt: TGCGCCAGCAGCTTGGGATCCAGAGGGCAGGGCTACACCTTC; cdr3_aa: CASSLGSRGQGYTF
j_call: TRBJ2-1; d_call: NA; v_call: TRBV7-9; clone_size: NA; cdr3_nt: TGTGCCAGCAGCTTAGCGTGGGCGGGTCCGTCCTACAATGAGCAGTTCTTC; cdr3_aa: CASSLAWAGPSYNEQFF
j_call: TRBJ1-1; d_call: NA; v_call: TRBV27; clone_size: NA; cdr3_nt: TGTGCCAGCAGTTCGGTAGAGAACACTGAAGCTTTCTTT; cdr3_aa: CASSSVENTEAFF
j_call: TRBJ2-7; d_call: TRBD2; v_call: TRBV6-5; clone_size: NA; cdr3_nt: TGTGCCAGCTCTTTAGGGACTATCCCCTCCTACGAGCAGTACTTC; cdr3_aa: CASSLGTIPSYEQYF
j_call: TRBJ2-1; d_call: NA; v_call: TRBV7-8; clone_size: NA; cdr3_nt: TGTGCCAGCACCACTACCCGCCGTTGGGATGAGCAGTTCTTC; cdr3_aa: CASTTTRRWDEQFF
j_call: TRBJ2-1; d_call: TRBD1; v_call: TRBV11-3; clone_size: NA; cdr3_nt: TGTGCCAGCAGCGTTGGGACAGGGGGCACAAATGAGCAGTTCTTC; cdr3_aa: CASSVGTGGTNEQFF
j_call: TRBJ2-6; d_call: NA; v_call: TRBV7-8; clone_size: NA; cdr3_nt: TGTGCCAGCAGCTTAGGACAGCTTAGGGCCAACGTCCTGACTTTC; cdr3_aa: CASSLGQLRANVLTF
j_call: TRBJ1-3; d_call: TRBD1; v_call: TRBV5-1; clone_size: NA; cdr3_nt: TGCGCCAGCAGTCGCGACAGGGGGCAGAACACTCCCGGAAACACCATATATTTT; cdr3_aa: CASSRDRGQNTPGNTIYF
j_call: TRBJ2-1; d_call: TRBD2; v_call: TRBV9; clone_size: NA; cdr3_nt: TGTGCCAGCAGCCAGACTAGCGGGGGGGCCTGGAATGAGCAGTTCTTC; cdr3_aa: CASSQTSGGAWNEQFF
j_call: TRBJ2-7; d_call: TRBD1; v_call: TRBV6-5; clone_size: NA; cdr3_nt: TGTGCCAGCAGCGACAGGGGGCGTTCCTACGAGCAGTACTTC; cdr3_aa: CASSDRGRSYEQYF
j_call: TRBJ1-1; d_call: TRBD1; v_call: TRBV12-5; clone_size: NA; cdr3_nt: TGTGCTAGTGGTTCACACGCTGGGGGACAGCCAAACACTGAAGCTTTCTTT; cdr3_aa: CASGSHAGGQPNTEAFF
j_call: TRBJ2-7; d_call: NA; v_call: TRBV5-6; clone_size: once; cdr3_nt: TGTGCCAGCAGCTTGGAAGGGGGGGCGGTCTACGAGCAGTACTTC; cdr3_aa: CASSLEGGAVYEQYF
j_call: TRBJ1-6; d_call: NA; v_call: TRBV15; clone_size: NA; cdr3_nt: TGTGCCACCAGCAGCGGACAGACGAATTCACCCCTCCACTTT; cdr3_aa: CATSSGQTNSPLHF
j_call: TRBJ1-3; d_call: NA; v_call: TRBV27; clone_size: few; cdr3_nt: TGTGCCAGCAGTCAAAGGGGTTACGGAAACACCATATATTTT; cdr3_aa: CASSQRGYGNTIYF
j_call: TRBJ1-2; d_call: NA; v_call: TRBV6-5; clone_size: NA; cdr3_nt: TGTGCCAGCACATCAACCGGAGGGGCCGGTGGCTACACCTTC; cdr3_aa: CASTSTGGAGGYTF
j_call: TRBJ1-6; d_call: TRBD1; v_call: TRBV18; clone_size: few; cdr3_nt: TGTGCCAGCTCACCGCAAGGACAGGGGGTCTTTTCACCCCTCCACTTT; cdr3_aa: CASSPQGQGVFSPLHF
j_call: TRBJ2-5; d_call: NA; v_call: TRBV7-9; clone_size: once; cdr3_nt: TGTGCCAGCAGTCTCCCCGGGACAAGAGAGACCCAGTACTTC; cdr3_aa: CASSLPGTRETQYF
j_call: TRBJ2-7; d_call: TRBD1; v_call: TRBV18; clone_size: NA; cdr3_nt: TGTGCCAGCTCACCAACAGCAGGGGGTATATCGGGAGAGCAGTACTTC; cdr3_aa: CASSPTAGGISGEQYF
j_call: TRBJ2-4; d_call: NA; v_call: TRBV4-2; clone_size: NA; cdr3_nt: TGTGCCAGCAGCCGCGAGGTGGCAGGAGGTATGGGGTCTGCCAAAAACATTCAGTACTTC; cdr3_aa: CASSREVAGGMGSAKNIQYF
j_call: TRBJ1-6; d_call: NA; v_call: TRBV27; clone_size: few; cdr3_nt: TGTGCCAGCAGATGGACCGGGAGAGGTAGTAATTCACCCCTCCACTTT; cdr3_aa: CASRWTGRGSNSPLHF
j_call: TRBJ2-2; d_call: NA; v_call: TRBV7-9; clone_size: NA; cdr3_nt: TGTGCCAGCAGGGATAGGGGGATCGCGACCGGGGAGCTGTTTTTT; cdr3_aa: CASRDRGIATGELFF
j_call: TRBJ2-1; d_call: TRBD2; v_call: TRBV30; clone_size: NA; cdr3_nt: TGTGCCTGGGGAGCCGGGGGGTTTGATGAGCAGTTCTTC; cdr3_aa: CAWGAGGFDEQFF
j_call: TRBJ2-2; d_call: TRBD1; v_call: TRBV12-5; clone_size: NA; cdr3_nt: TGTGCTAGTAGTTCCGGTTTAACAGGGGGCTCGGGCGGGGAGCTGTTTTTT; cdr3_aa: CASSSGLTGGSGGELFF
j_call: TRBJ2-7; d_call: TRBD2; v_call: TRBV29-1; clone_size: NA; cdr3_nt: TGCAGCGTCCAGCGGGGGGCCGAATACGAGCAGTACTTC; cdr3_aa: CSVQRGAEYEQYF
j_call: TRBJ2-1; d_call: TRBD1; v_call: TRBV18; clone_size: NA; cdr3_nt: TGTGCCAGCTCATCATTTGGACAGGTCGACTACAATGAGCAGTTCTTC; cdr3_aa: CASSSFGQVDYNEQFF
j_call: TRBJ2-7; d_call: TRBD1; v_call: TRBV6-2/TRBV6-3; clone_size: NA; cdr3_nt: TGTGCCAGCAGGCCTACGGGGACAGGTGAGCACGAGCAGTACTTC; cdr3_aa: CASRPTGTGEHEQYF
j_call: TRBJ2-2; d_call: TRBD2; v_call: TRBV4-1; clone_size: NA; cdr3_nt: TGCGCCAGCAGCCAAAGTCAACTAGCGAGTCGCATCCCATCTAAAAACACCGGGGAGCTGTTTTTT; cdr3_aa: CASSQSQLASRIPSKNTGELFF
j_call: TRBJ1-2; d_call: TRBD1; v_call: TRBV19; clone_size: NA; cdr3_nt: TGTGCCAGTCGTACAACGCGACAGGGCTCTGGCTACACCTTC; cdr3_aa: CASRTTRQGSGYTF
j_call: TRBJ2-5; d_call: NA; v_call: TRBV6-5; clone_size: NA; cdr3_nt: TGTGCCAGCAGCCCACCAGGCCTCGAAGAGACCCAGTACTTC; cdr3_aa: CASSPPGLEETQYF
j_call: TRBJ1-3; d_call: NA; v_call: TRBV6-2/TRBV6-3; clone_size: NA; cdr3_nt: TGTGCCAGCAGTCGCGTGAGCTCTGGAAACACCATATATTTT; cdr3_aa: CASSRVSSGNTIYF
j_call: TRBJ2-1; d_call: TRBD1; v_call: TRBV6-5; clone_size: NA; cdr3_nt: TGTGCCAGCAGAGCACGGACAGGGGGCCGAGAGCAGTTCTTC; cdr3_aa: CASRARTGGREQFF
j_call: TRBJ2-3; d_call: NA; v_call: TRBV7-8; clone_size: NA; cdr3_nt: TGTGCCAGCAGCTTCACAGGGCAGCCCTCAGATACGCAGTATTTT; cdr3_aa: CASSFTGQPSDTQYF
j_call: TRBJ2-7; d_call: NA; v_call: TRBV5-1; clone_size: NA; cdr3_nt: TGCGCCAGCAGCTTGGACGGGTACGAGCAGTACTTC; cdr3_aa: CASSLDGYEQYF
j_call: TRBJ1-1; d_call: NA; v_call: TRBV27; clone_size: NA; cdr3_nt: TGTGCCAGTGGCGGTAGGACTGAAGCTTTCTTT; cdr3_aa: CASGGRTEAFF
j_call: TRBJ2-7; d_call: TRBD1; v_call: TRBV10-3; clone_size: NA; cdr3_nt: TGTGCCATCAGAACGGACAGGGGGCCCGTCGAGCAGTACTTC; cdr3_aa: CAIRTDRGPVEQYF
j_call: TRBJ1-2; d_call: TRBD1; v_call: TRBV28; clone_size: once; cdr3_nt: TGTGCCAGCAGTTTCACGGGACAGGGGGCCGTTGGCTACACCTTC; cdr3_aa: CASSFTGQGAVGYTF
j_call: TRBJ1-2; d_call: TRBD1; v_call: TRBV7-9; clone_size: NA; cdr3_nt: TGTGCCAGCAGCCTTGGACAGGGCTATGGCTACACCTTC; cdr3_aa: CASSLGQGYGYTF
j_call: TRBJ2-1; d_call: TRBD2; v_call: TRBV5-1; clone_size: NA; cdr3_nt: TGCGCCAGCAGCACGGGGACTAGCGGGGTCCACAATGAGCAGTTCTTC; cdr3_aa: CASSTGTSGVHNEQFF
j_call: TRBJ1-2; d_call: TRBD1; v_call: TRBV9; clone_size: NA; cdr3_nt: TGTGCCAGCACCTCGGGACAGGGGCCCATTGACTATGGCTACACCTTC; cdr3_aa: CASTSGQGPIDYGYTF
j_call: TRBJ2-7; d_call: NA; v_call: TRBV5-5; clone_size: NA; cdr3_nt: TGTGCCAGCAGATTGGGGTCAGGACAGATCAGCTACGAGCAGTACTTC; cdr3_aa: CASRLGSGQISYEQYF
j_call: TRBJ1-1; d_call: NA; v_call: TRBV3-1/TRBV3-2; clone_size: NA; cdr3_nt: TGTGCCAGCAGCCAAGGTTTTTCCTCGGGTGAAGCTTTCTTT; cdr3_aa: CASSQGFSSGEAFF
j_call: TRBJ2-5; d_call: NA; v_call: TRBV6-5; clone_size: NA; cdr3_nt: TGTGCCAGCCGCGGTGGGTACCAAGAGACCCAGTACTTC; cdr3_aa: CASRGGYQETQYF